This record looks at one T cell receptor (beta chain) sequence and its context. Antigen unknown. Making the TCR beta libraries involved quantitative 5'-RACE with molecular barcodes. One entry per CDR3 protein, called by TCRdb with MiXCR from the 5' RACE reads. The sample yields 350,000 to 550,000 distinct CDR3 sequences, 25% to 30% seen once. The sample is drawn from a study of CD8 T cells in ankylosing spondylitis. Whole-study findings and limits: Characteristic of ankylosing spondylitis blood, it appeared, was a TCR beta motif comprising about eight highly homologous variants. The authors reported significant enrichment of disease-linked clones in matched ankylosing spondylitis synovial fluid.

This sequence originates from a male donor with ankylosing spondylitis. Sequences were obtained from blood, either unsorted or a sorted T cell fraction (not recorded which).

Written as DNA, the CDR3 is TGCAGCGTTGAAGATAGGGCAGGATTAGCCAAAAACATTCAGTACTTC. Residues: CSVEDRAGLAKNIQYF. V gene TRBV29-1 combines with J gene TRBJ2-4; D unresolved. From germline, CDR1 is SQVTM and CDR2 ANQGSEA. This CDR3 is built from 16 residues. The V end lost 0 bases, the J end lost 0 bases, and 12 bases lay between the germline ends.